This T cell receptor beta chain was sequenced in a study of cytomegalovirus exposure and HLA in healthy donors. CDR1 and CDR2 (germline): KGHSH, LQKENI. The junction had 1 base not matched to a gene; V was cut back by 2 bases and J by 0 bases. This CDR3 contains 15 residues. The primer mix had 60 Vbeta and 13 Jbeta primers. The assay was immunoSEQ multiplex PCR, and TCRdb's table has in-frame clones only and misses some. The sample shows approximately 97,000 clones, roughly three quarters of them seen only once. V and J are TRBV18 and TRBJ2-1, with 7 bases fitting TRBD2. This TCR was sampled from a male donor in good health and CMV-seropositive. The source material was PBMCs. This CDR3 reads CASSPGGSSYNEQFF. DNA for the CDR3: TGTGCCAGCTCACCAGGCGGGAGCTCCTACAATGAGCAGTTCTTC.